These 26 T cell receptor beta chains originate from one sample sequenced in a study of T-cell reconstitution after alpha-beta-depleted transplantation in children. For TCRbeta, the library was prepared with unique molecular identifiers. TCRdb itself ran the PCR reads through MiXCR, one entry per CDR3 protein. The sample holds 250,000 to 400,000 distinct CDR3 sequences; over 20% are singletons and the top ten take 9.5% to 12%. Sequenced material: PBMCs, mostly from graft donor cells, taken 180 days after TCRalphabeta/CD19-depleted stem cell transplant. All receptors derive from a male patient younger than 18 who had a stem cell transplant for acute lymphoblastic leukemia, so the T cells may come from the graft donor.

The J gene is TRBJ2-3, the V gene TRBV5-1, with no clear D. This CDR3 is 16 amino acids long. V was trimmed by 3 bases and J by 7 bases, leaving 21 bases between them. Germline CDR1 is SGHRS and CDR2 is YFSETQ. The CDR3 DNA follows: TGCGCCAGCAGCTCACACATCGTAGCCCAATCCAATACGCAGTATTTT. The encoded protein is CASSSHIVAQSNTQYF.

This clonotype was detected ten times or more. The chain couples TRBV29-1 to TRBJ2-1, with D uncertain. The V and J ends lost 4 bases and 5 bases respectively, with 6 bases between them. The germline V gene has CDR1 SQVTM and CDR2 ANQGSEA. This CDR3 comprises 11 residues. The CDR3: CSVAWDNEQFF. Written as DNA, the CDR3 is TGCAGCGTTGCTTGGGACAATGAGCAGTTCTTC.

The J gene is TRBJ2-3, the V gene TRBV7-9, with D tentatively TRBD2 (5 bases). Germline CDR1 and CDR2: SEHNR and FQNEAQ (reference sequence). CDR3 size: 14 residues. V was shortened by 6 bases and J by 6 bases, with 16 bases between the two germline ends. The CDR3 spells CASRRATTGDTQYF. The CDR3 DNA sequence: TGTGCCAGCAGGCGCGCGACTACTGGGGATACGCAGTATTTT.

This clonotype has more than one count but fewer than ten. The chain employs TRBV5-6 and TRBJ2-1; no reliable D call. V shed 2 bases and J shed 10 bases, with 7 bases lying between them. This CDR3 is built from 11 residues. In germline, CDR1 is SGHDT, CDR2 YYEEEE. DNA of the CDR3: TGTGCCAGCAGCTTTGTATTGGAGCAGTTCTTC. This translates into CASSFVLEQFF.

V is TRBV12-3 or TRBV12-4 and J is TRBJ1-1, with 8 nucleotides matching TRBD1. Unmatched junction bases numbered 4, after V lost 7 bases and J lost 0 bases. The CDR3 has 14 amino acids. For the CDR3, the DNA is TGTGCCAGCATCCTGACAGGGGTGAACACTGAAGCTTTCTTT. This gives the protein CASILTGVNTEAFF.

This clonotype was picked up a small number of times. The genes are TRBV7-3 and TRBJ2-7; 7 positions match TRBD1. Germline CDR1 reads SGHTA; CDR2 reads FQGTGA. The CDR3 length is 14 residues. V was clipped by 2 bases and J by 2 bases; unmatched bases: 3. CDR3 coding DNA: TGTGCCAGCAGCTTAGGGACAGTCCCCTACGAGCAGTACTTC. Encoded protein: CASSLGTVPYEQYF.

The sample holds a few counts of this clonotype. The chain couples TRBV29-1 to TRBJ2-3; 13 bases are a match to TRBD2. The CDR3 consists of 14 residues. Trimming took 5 bases from V and 7 from J; bases not matched to a gene: 6. The germline V gene encodes CDR1 SQVTM and CDR2 ANQGSEA. This chain's CDR3 is CSVKTSGRSNTQYF. The CDR3 coding sequence is TGCAGCGTTAAGACTAGCGGGAGGTCGAATACGCAGTATTTT.

This clonotype came up a few times. The rearrangement uses TRBV7-3 and TRBJ2-7; D is possibly TRBD2 (6 bases). Germline V lookup: CDR1 SGHTA, CDR2 FQGTGA. The CDR3 covers 17 residues. Trimming cost V 4 bases and J 2 bases, with 21 bases left between them. CDR3 sequence: CASSSNILTSLTYEQYF. The CDR3 DNA is TGTGCCAGCAGCTCCAATATCCTGACTAGTCTAACCTACGAGCAGTACTTC.

The gene calls are TRBV7-9 and TRBJ2-2; D is ambiguous. CDR1 and CDR2 from the germline V gene are SEHNR and FQNEAQ (reference sequence). V was shortened by 1 base and J by 1 base, with 7 bases between the two germline ends. The CDR3 loop spans 15 amino acids. For the CDR3, the DNA is TGTGCCAGCAGCTTAGAATTGAAGAACACCGGGGAGCTGTTTTTT. Translating gives CASSLELKNTGELFF.

The table lists this clonotype with a few counts. The chain carries TRBV7-9 and TRBJ1-1; D not certain. The CDR3 runs to 14 residues. Germline V gene lookup returns CDR1 SEHNR and CDR2 FQNEAQ (reference sequence). V was pared by 2 bases and J by 0 bases, with 7 bases between. CDR3 nucleotide sequence: TGTGCCAGCAGCTTAAGCTCCGTGAACACTGAAGCTTTCTTT. Translation gives CASSLSSVNTEAFF.

This clonotype was counted between two and nine times. The V call is TRBV7-9, the J call TRBJ2-3, with D perhaps matching TRBD1 (6 bases). The V gene's germline CDR1 is SEHNR and CDR2 FQNEAQ (reference sequence). With 6 bases removed from V and 0 bases from J, the gap between germline ends came to 13 bases. This CDR3 region has 15 residues. DNA of the CDR3: TGTGCCAGCAGTCGGGACACCTTTAGCACAGATACGCAGTATTTT. Translation: CASSRDTFSTDTQYF.

V is TRBV12-3 or TRBV12-4 and J is TRBJ2-7; D is tentatively TRBD1 or TRBD2 (7 bases each). The CDR3 has 14 residues. The V end lost 6 bases, the J end lost 9 bases, and 21 bases lay between the germline ends. CDR3 nucleotides: TGTGCCAGCAGCCCCCAGGGGGGGACGGCAGGGCAGTACTTC. As protein: CASSPQGGTAGQYF.

As regards this clonotype: One end of the junction is discordant with germline, which a read error may explain. The chain has TRBV12-3 or TRBV12-4 and TRBJ2-6, with 11 nucleotides matching TRBD2. There are 17 residues in the CDR3. The CDR3 DNA is TGTGCCAGCATTTTAGCGGGAGGGCCCTTTGGGGCCAACGTCCTGACTTTC. Its translation is CASILAGGPFGANVLTF.

The table lists this clonotype with a few counts. The rearrangement uses TRBV12-3 or TRBV12-4 and TRBJ2-3; no definite D call. This CDR3 has 13 amino acids. Trimming took off 8 bases at V and 1 base at J, with 10 bases between the two ends. The CDR3 nucleotides read TGTGCCAGCCTGGAGTTGCGCACAGATACGCAGTATTTT. It is translated as CASLELRTDTQYF.

This clonotype was detected only a few times. The rearrangement joins TRBV5-1 to TRBJ1-6, with D tentatively TRBD1 (5 bases). The CDR3 length is 13 residues. Trimming removed 1 base from V and 9 bases from J, with 8 bases in between. Germline CDR1 is SGHRS and CDR2 is YFSETQ. CDR3 sequence: CASSLKGSSPLHF. The CDR3 DNA is TGCGCCAGCAGCTTGAAGGGGTCTTCACCCCTCCACTTT.

The genes are TRBV2 and TRBJ1-1, with TRBD1 identical over 9 bases. J lost 12 bases, V lost 0 bases, and 8 bases had no gene match. The CDR3 consists of 14 residues. Germline assignment: CDR1 SNHLY and CDR2 FYNNEI. The CDR3 coding sequence is TGTGCCAGCAGTGAAGCGGGGACAGGGATGCATCCTTTCTTT. Protein product: CASSEAGTGMHPFF.

The sample holds a few counts of this clonotype. The chain combines TRBV18 with TRBJ1-2; D remains unclear. The CDR3 is 16 amino acids. Germline loops: CDR1 KGHSH, CDR2 LQKENI. Trimming took 0 bases from V and 8 from J, leaving 19 bases between them. In DNA form, the CDR3 reads TGTGCCAGCTCACCACCGTATTCTCCGGGTCCTAGCGGCTACACCTTC. Amino acid sequence: CASSPPYSPGPSGYTF.

This clonotype was seen ten or more times. The genes are TRBV7-2 and TRBJ2-1; no reliable D call. The CDR3 has 14 amino acids. The V end lost 2 bases, the J end lost 3 bases, and 8 bases lay between the germline ends. Germline V gene sequence: CDR1 SGHTA, CDR2 FQGNSA. The CDR3 coding sequence is TGTGCCAGCAGCTTATACTCCTTCTACAATGAGCAGTTCTTC. This translates into CASSLYSFYNEQFF.

CDR3 amino acids: CASSVAPRVTNEKLFF. Written as DNA, the CDR3 is TGTGCCAGCAGCGTAGCCCCGCGTGTAACTAATGAAAAACTGTTTTTT. The chain recombines TRBV9 with TRBJ1-4, with unresolved D. The V and J ends lost 0 bases and 1 base respectively, with 10 bases between them. Germline lookup yields CDR1 SGDLS and CDR2 YYNGEE. The length of the CDR3 is 16 residues.

V is TRBV5-1 and J is TRBJ1-4; TRBD1 might be the D (5 bases). Germline V gives CDR1 SGHRS, CDR2 YFSETQ. V gave up 4 bases and J gave up 5 bases, with 15 bases separating them. CDR3 length: 15 amino acids. DNA of the CDR3: TGCGCCAGCAGCCCAGGGACTCAAGTAAATGAAAAACTGTTTTTT. It codes for CASSPGTQVNEKLFF.

The CDR3 reads CASSPDASTDTQYF. DNA for the CDR3: TGTGCCAGCAGTCCGGACGCTAGCACAGATACGCAGTATTTT. This chain links TRBV2 with TRBJ2-3; unclear D gene. CDR1 SNHLY and CDR2 FYNNEI come from the germline V gene. With 5 bases removed from V and 0 bases from J, the gap between germline ends came to 9 bases. The CDR3 length is 14 residues.

This clonotype was counted between two and nine times. This chain links TRBV2 with TRBJ2-2, with 8 bases aligning to TRBD1. The germline V gene encodes CDR1 SNHLY and CDR2 FYNNEI. With 4 bases clipped from V and 4 bases from J, the junction kept 5 bases outside the gene matches. This CDR3 is 15 amino acids long. The CDR3 region is CASSGQGAPTGELFF. Written as DNA, the CDR3 is TGTGCCAGCAGTGGTCAGGGGGCGCCCACCGGGGAGCTGTTTTTT. The complete variable domain, with remaining parts taken from reference TRBV2 and TRBJ2-2, reads EPEVTQTPSHQVTQMGQEVILRCVPISNHLYFYWYRQILGQKVEFLVSFYNNEISEKSEIFDDQFSVERPDGSNFTLKIRSTKLEDSAMYFCASSGQGAPTGELFFGEGSRLTVL.

This clonotype was picked up a small number of times. The V call is TRBV15, the J call TRBJ2-5, with 9 nucleotides matching TRBD2. Germline CDR1 LNHNV, CDR2 YYDKDF (reference sequence). CDR3 length: 16 residues. The V gene end was trimmed by 5 bases and the J gene end by 6 bases; junction bases not matched to a gene: 13. The chain's CDR3 is CATSGPREGGIQTQYF. The CDR3 bases are TGTGCCACCAGCGGCCCGCGGGAGGGGGGGATTCAGACCCAGTACTTC. The full variable domain, its missing parts supplied by reference TRBV15 and TRBJ2-5, is DAMVIQNPRYQVTQFGKPVTLSCSQTLNHNVMYWYQQKSSQAPKLLFHYYDKDFNNEADTPDNFQSRRPNTSFCFLDIRSPGLGDTAMYLCATSGPREGGIQTQYFGPGTRLLVL.

The chain joins TRBV4-1 to TRBJ2-7, with D hard to call. Germline lookup yields CDR1 MGHRA and CDR2 YSYEKL. CDR3 length: 15 amino acids. Trimming took 4 bases from V and 0 from J, leaving 13 bases between them. The CDR3 protein is CASSLLTLSSYEQYF. The CDR3 nucleotides are TGCGCCAGCAGCCTCCTGACCCTGAGCTCCTACGAGCAGTACTTC.

This chain connects TRBV20-1 to TRBJ2-5; D perhaps matches TRBD2 (5 bases). There are 13 residues in the CDR3. Germline V gives CDR1 DFQATT, CDR2 SNEGSKA (reference sequence). Deletions cut 5 bases from V and 3 bases from J, with 13 bases between. This CDR3 is CSAGRLLKETQYF. DNA for the CDR3: TGCAGTGCTGGGAGACTGCTTAAAGAGACCCAGTACTTC.

There are a few counts of this clonotype. This chain links TRBV28 with TRBJ2-7; D unclear. Trimming removed 8 bases from V and 7 bases from J, with 12 bases in between. Germline V lookup: CDR1 MDHEN, CDR2 SYDVKM. The CDR3 covers 11 residues. CDR3 nucleotides: TGTGCCAGCCGTGAGTGGGAAGAGCAGTACTTC. Protein sequence: CASREWEEQYF.